This TCR beta chain was recorded in a study of T cell changes during pregnancy in multiple sclerosis. This clone has just one count. The data were produced by immunoSEQ multiplex PCR, yet TCRdb's version contains in-frame clones alone and is incomplete. Seen here are around 66,000 clones, around 91% observed once, and the top ten hold 1% to 1.5%. J was trimmed by 3 bases and V by 5 bases; bases with no gene match: 4. This CDR3 contains 14 residues. Per germline, CDR1 SNHLY and CDR2 FYNNEI. Sequenced material: peripheral blood, taken after pregnancy. The sequence came from a female donor in good health, enrolled as a control in a pregnancy study. The chain employs TRBV2 and TRBJ1-1; 9 bases map to TRBD1. CDR3 nucleotides: TGTGCCAGCAGTCCACAGGGGGCGTACACTGAAGCTTTCTTT. It specifies CASSPQGAYTEAFF.